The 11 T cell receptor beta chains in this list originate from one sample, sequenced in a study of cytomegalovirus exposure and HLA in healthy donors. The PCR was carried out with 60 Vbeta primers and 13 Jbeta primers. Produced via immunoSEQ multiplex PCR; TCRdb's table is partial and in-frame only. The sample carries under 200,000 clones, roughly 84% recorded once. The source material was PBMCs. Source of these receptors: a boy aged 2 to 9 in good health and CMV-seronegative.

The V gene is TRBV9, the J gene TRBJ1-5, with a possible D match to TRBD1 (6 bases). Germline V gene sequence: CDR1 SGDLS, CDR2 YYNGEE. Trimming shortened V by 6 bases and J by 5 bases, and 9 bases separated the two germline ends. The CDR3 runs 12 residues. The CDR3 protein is CASKGVDQPQHF. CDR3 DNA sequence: TGTGCCAGCAAGGGGGTTGATCAGCCCCAGCATTTT.

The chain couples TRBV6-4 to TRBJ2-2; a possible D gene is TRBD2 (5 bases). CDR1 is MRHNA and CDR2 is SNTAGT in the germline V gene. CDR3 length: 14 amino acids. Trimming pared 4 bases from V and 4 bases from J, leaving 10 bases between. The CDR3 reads CASSVWAGTGELFF. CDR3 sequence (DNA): TGTGCCAGCAGTGTATGGGCGGGCACCGGGGAGCTGTTTTTT.

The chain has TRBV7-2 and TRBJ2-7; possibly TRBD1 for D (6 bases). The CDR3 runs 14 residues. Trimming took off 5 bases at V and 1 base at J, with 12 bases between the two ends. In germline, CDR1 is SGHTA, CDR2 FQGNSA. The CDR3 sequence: CASSKGVGSYEQYF. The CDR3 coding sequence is TGTGCCAGCAGCAAGGGGGTAGGGTCCTACGAGCAGTACTTC.

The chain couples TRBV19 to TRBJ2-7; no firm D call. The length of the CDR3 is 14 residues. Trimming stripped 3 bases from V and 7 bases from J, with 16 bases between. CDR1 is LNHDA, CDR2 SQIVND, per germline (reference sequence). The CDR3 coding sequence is TGTGCCAGTAGTATGGTTGAGCAAGCCTCGGAGCAGTACTTC. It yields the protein CASSMVEQASEQYF.

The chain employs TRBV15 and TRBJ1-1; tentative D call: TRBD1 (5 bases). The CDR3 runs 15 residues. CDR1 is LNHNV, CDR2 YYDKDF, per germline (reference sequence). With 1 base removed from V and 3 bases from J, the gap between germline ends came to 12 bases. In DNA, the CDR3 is TGTGCCACCAGCAGAGCCCAAAGACAGTACACTGAAGCTTTCTTT. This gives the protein CATSRAQRQYTEAFF.

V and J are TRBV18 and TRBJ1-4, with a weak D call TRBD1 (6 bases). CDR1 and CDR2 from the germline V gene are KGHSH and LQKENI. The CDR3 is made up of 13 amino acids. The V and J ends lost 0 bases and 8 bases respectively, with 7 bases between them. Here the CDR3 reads CASSPPGAEKLFF. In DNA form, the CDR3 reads TGTGCCAGCTCACCACCGGGGGCCGAAAAACTGTTTTTT.

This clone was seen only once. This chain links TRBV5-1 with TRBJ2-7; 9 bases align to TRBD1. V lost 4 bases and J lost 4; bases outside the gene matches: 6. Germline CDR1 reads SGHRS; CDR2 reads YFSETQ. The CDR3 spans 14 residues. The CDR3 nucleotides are TGCGCCAGCAGCCGCGGGACAGGGCCTTACGAGCAGTACTTC. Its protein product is CASSRGTGPYEQYF.

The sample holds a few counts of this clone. CDR3 in DNA: TGTGCCAGCAGTGAACGGGGAGCTAATGAAAAACTGTTTTTT. Translation gives CASSERGANEKLFF. The chain couples TRBV2 to TRBJ1-4, with no clear D. V dropped 2 bases and J dropped 3 bases, with 7 bases sitting between them. The V gene's germline CDR1 is SNHLY and CDR2 FYNNEI. The CDR3 extends over 14 amino acids.

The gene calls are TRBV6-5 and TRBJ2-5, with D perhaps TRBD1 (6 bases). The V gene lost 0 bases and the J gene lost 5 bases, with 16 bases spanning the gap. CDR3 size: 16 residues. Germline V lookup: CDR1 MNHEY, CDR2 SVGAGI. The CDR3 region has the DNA TGTGCCAGCAGTTACTCATTTTGGACAGCTCGGGAGACCCAGTACTTC. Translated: CASSYSFWTARETQYF.

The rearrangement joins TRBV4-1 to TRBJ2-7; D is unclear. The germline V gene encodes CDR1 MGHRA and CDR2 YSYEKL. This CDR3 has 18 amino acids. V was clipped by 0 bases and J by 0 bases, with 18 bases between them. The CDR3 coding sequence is TGCGCCAGCAGCCAAGACTACCGGGTTCTTCCCCGCTCCTACGAGCAGTACTTC. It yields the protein CASSQDYRVLPRSYEQYF.

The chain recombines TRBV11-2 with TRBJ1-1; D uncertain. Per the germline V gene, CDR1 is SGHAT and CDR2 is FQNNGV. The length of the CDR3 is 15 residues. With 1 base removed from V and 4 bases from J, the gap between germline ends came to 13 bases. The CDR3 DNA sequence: TGTGCCAGCAGCTTAGGATACAATCGGGGCACTGAAGCTTTCTTT. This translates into CASSLGYNRGTEAFF.